This T cell receptor (beta chain) was recovered during a study of cytomegalovirus exposure and HLA in healthy donors. Germline V CDR1 and CDR2: SGDLS, YYNGEE. J lost 8 bases, V lost 0 bases, and 7 bases had no gene match. CDR3 length equals 15 residues. Repertoires were generated with immunoSEQ multiplex PCR, while TCRdb's copy carries only in-frame clones and drops some. The data show some 140,000 clones, 86% seen once. The sequenced sample was PBMCs. The genes are TRBV9 and TRBJ1-4, with TRBD1 identical over 7 bases. This clonotype was sampled from a man between 18 and 35 years old in good health and CMV-seropositive. CDR3 bases: TGTGCCAGCAGCGTAGCAACAGGGGAAGGCGAAAAACTGTTTTTT. Amino acid sequence: CASSVATGEGEKLFF.